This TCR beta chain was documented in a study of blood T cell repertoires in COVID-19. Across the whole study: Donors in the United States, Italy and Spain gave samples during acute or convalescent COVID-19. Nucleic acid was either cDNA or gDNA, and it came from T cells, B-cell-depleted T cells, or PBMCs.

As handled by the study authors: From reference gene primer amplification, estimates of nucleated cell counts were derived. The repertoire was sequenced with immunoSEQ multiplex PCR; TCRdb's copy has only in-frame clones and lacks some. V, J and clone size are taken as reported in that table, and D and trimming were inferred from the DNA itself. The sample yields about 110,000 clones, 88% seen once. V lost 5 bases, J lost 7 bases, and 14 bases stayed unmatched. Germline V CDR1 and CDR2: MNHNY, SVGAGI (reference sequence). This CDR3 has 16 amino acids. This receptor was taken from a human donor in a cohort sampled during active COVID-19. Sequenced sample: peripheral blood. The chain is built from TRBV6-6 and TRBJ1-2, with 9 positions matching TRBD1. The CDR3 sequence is CASSPGGDRAAGGYTF. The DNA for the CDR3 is TGTGCCAGCAGTCCCGGTGGGGACAGGGCTGCGGGTGGCTACACCTTC.